These T cell receptor beta chains were read from a single sample in a study of T-cell memory formation after mild COVID-19. TCRdb independently ran MiXCR on the 5' RACE reads; one entry per CDR3 protein. The table lists around 100,000 distinct CDR3 sequences, 11% of them singletons. Sequenced sample: PBMCs or a T cell subset sorted from them (not recorded which). The receptors originated from a man aged 18 to 29 who had mild COVID-19 (a few samples of this study predate the infection). Cell type and time point are not known. CDR3s include the opening cysteine and the closing phenylalanine or tryptophan. A D gene is named only where the DNA matches it firmly. Clone size appears in some rows only: once, few, many, or a class for an expanded clone.

d_call: TRBD1
cdr3_length: 14
clone_size: few
j_call: TRBJ2-7
v_call: TRBV7-6
cdr3_aa: CASSLGTGVSEQYF
cdr3_nt: TGTGCCAGCAGCTTAGGGACAGGGGTTTCCGAGCAGTACTTC

d_call: TRBD2
cdr3_length: 16
clone_size: many
j_call: TRBJ2-5
v_call: TRBV12-3/TRBV12-4
cdr3_aa: CASSFAASGVEETQYF
cdr3_nt: TGTGCCAGCAGTTTTGCGGCTAGCGGGGTCGAAGAGACCCAGTACTTC

d_call: -
cdr3_length: 15
clone_size: few
j_call: TRBJ1-1
v_call: TRBV5-1
cdr3_aa: CASSLDFYRNTEAFF
cdr3_nt: TGCGCCAGCAGCTTGGATTTTTACAGGAACACTGAAGCTTTCTTT

d_call: -
cdr3_length: 15
clone_size: many
j_call: TRBJ2-2
v_call: TRBV5-1
cdr3_aa: CASSIGTTNTGELFF
cdr3_nt: TGCGCCAGCAGCATTGGGACAACGAACACCGGGGAGCTGTTTTTT

d_call: -
cdr3_length: 13
clone_size: many
j_call: TRBJ2-7
v_call: TRBV7-9
cdr3_aa: CASSFRQPYEQYF
cdr3_nt: TGTGCCAGCAGCTTCCGACAGCCCTACGAGCAGTACTTC

d_call: -
cdr3_length: 12
clone_size: many
j_call: TRBJ2-7
v_call: TRBV7-9
cdr3_aa: CASSTSVGTKYF
cdr3_nt: TGTGCCAGCAGCACCTCTGTGGGGACGAAGTACTTC

d_call: -
cdr3_length: 15
clone_size: -
j_call: TRBJ2-7
v_call: TRBV2
cdr3_aa: CASSEARISSYEQYF
cdr3_nt: TGTGCCAGCAGTGAAGCAAGAATATCGTCCTACGAGCAGTACTTC

d_call: TRBD1
cdr3_length: 13
clone_size: few
j_call: TRBJ1-2
v_call: TRBV5-1
cdr3_aa: CASSASGGSGYTF
cdr3_nt: TGCGCCAGCAGCGCCTCAGGGGGAAGTGGCTACACCTTC

d_call: TRBD2
cdr3_length: 15
clone_size: few
j_call: TRBJ2-2
v_call: TRBV30
cdr3_aa: CAWSVGLAGAGELFF
cdr3_nt: TGTGCCTGGAGTGTAGGGCTAGCGGGGGCCGGGGAGCTGTTTTTT

d_call: -
cdr3_length: 13
clone_size: -
j_call: TRBJ1-1
v_call: TRBV9
cdr3_aa: CASSVGGPGEAFF
cdr3_nt: TGTGCCAGCAGCGTAGGGGGGCCAGGTGAAGCTTTCTTT

d_call: -
cdr3_length: 19
clone_size: few
j_call: TRBJ2-3
v_call: TRBV7-9
cdr3_aa: CASSLAWLDRRESTDTQYF
cdr3_nt: TGTGCCAGCAGCTTAGCTTGGTTGGACAGGCGGGAGTCCACAGATACGCAGTATTTT

d_call: TRBD2
cdr3_length: 15
clone_size: -
j_call: TRBJ2-5
v_call: TRBV7-2
cdr3_aa: CASSSSGGSQETQYF
cdr3_nt: TGTGCCAGCAGCTCTAGCGGGGGGTCCCAAGAGACCCAGTACTTC

d_call: -
cdr3_length: 15
clone_size: -
j_call: TRBJ2-2
v_call: TRBV7-8
cdr3_aa: CASSSVWLSTGELFF
cdr3_nt: TGTGCCAGCAGCTCTGTTTGGCTGAGCACCGGGGAGCTGTTTTTT

d_call: -
cdr3_length: 15
clone_size: once
j_call: TRBJ1-1
v_call: TRBV12-3/TRBV12-4
cdr3_aa: CASSLPSSSRTEAFF
cdr3_nt: TGTGCCAGCAGTTTACCTAGTTCGAGCCGCACTGAAGCTTTCTTT

d_call: -
cdr3_length: 15
clone_size: -
j_call: TRBJ1-2
v_call: TRBV4-3
cdr3_aa: CASSQEGYRLVGYTF
cdr3_nt: TGCGCCAGCAGCCAAGAAGGCTACAGGCTTGTTGGCTACACCTTC

d_call: -
cdr3_length: 15
clone_size: -
j_call: TRBJ1-1
v_call: TRBV7-9
cdr3_aa: CASSLVSGLNTEAFF
cdr3_nt: TGTGCCAGCAGCTTAGTATCCGGTCTGAACACTGAAGCTTTCTTT

d_call: TRBD1
cdr3_length: 17
clone_size: many
j_call: TRBJ1-6
v_call: TRBV9
cdr3_aa: CASSADSGQDLLGTLHF
cdr3_nt: TGTGCCAGCAGCGCGGACTCGGGACAGGACCTTTTGGGGACCCTCCACTTT

d_call: -
cdr3_length: 16
clone_size: many
j_call: TRBJ2-1
v_call: TRBV11-3
cdr3_aa: CASSVGQSSSYNEQFF
cdr3_nt: TGTGCCAGCAGCGTTGGACAGTCGAGCTCCTACAATGAGCAGTTCTTC

d_call: -
cdr3_length: 15
clone_size: -
j_call: TRBJ2-3
v_call: TRBV4-3
cdr3_aa: CASSPAVRGTDTQYF
cdr3_nt: TGCGCCAGCAGCCCCGCCGTGAGGGGCACAGATACGCAGTATTTT

d_call: -
cdr3_length: 15
clone_size: many
j_call: TRBJ2-1
v_call: TRBV5-5
cdr3_aa: CASSLRGNRLDEQFF
cdr3_nt: TGTGCCAGCAGCTTGCGAGGTAATCGCCTAGATGAGCAGTTCTTC

d_call: -
cdr3_length: 12
clone_size: few
j_call: TRBJ2-7
v_call: TRBV6-5
cdr3_aa: CASSYVSGEQYF
cdr3_nt: TGTGCCAGCAGTTACGTATCGGGTGAGCAGTACTTC

d_call: -
cdr3_length: 11
clone_size: -
j_call: TRBJ1-2
v_call: TRBV24-1
cdr3_aa: CATSDLDGYTF
cdr3_nt: TGTGCCACCAGTGATTTGGATGGCTACACCTTC

d_call: -
cdr3_length: 14
clone_size: -
j_call: TRBJ1-5
v_call: TRBV12-3/TRBV12-4
cdr3_aa: CASSMGLDNQPQHF
cdr3_nt: TGTGCCAGCAGCATGGGACTGGACAATCAGCCCCAGCATTTT

d_call: -
cdr3_length: 14
clone_size: few
j_call: TRBJ2-7
v_call: TRBV7-9
cdr3_aa: CASSSGQLGVEQYF
cdr3_nt: TGTGCCAGCAGCTCAGGACAGCTAGGGGTCGAGCAGTACTTC

d_call: TRBD1
cdr3_length: 14
clone_size: -
j_call: TRBJ2-1
v_call: TRBV5-1
cdr3_aa: CASSFRDRVDEQFF
cdr3_nt: TGCGCCAGCAGCTTCCGGGACAGGGTGGATGAGCAGTTCTTC

d_call: -
cdr3_length: 14
clone_size: -
j_call: TRBJ1-1
v_call: TRBV6-5
cdr3_aa: CASRWGPMNTEAFF
cdr3_nt: TGTGCCAGCAGATGGGGGCCCATGAACACTGAAGCTTTCTTT

d_call: -
cdr3_length: 14
clone_size: few
j_call: TRBJ1-1
v_call: TRBV7-9
cdr3_aa: CASSPAERGSEAFF
cdr3_nt: TGTGCCAGCAGCCCAGCCGAAAGGGGCTCGGAAGCTTTCTTT

d_call: -
cdr3_length: 14
clone_size: -
j_call: TRBJ1-2
v_call: TRBV18
cdr3_aa: CASSPPAGSYGYTF
cdr3_nt: TGTGCCAGCTCACCACCCGCGGGGAGCTATGGCTACACCTTC

d_call: TRBD2
cdr3_length: 15
clone_size: many
j_call: TRBJ2-3
v_call: TRBV6-1
cdr3_aa: CASSELAGGPDTQYF
cdr3_nt: TGTGCCAGCAGTGAACTAGCGGGGGGGCCAGATACGCAGTATTTT

d_call: -
cdr3_length: 14
clone_size: many
j_call: TRBJ2-1
v_call: TRBV5-1
cdr3_aa: CASSLGGPYNEQFF
cdr3_nt: TGCGCCAGCAGCTTAGGGGGGCCATACAATGAGCAGTTCTTC

d_call: TRBD2
cdr3_length: 17
clone_size: few
j_call: TRBJ2-3
v_call: TRBV5-1
cdr3_aa: CASSSFLAGGDTDTQYF
cdr3_nt: TGCGCCAGCAGTTCTTTCTTGGCGGGGGGGGATACAGATACGCAGTATTTT

d_call: -
cdr3_length: 13
clone_size: few
j_call: TRBJ1-5
v_call: TRBV7-9
cdr3_aa: CASADGVSQPQHF
cdr3_nt: TGTGCCAGCGCGGACGGGGTGAGCCAGCCCCAGCATTTT

d_call: -
cdr3_length: 11
clone_size: few
j_call: TRBJ1-6
v_call: TRBV6-5
cdr3_aa: CASGRQASLHF
cdr3_nt: TGTGCCAGCGGACGACAGGCATCCCTCCACTTT

d_call: -
cdr3_length: 14
clone_size: medium-sized
j_call: TRBJ2-7
v_call: TRBV5-6
cdr3_aa: CASSVGDGPYEQYF
cdr3_nt: TGTGCCAGCAGCGTTGGGGACGGACCCTACGAGCAGTACTTC

d_call: TRBD2
cdr3_length: 14
clone_size: many
j_call: TRBJ2-1
v_call: TRBV12-3/TRBV12-4
cdr3_aa: CASSFSGGVNEQFF
cdr3_nt: TGTGCCAGCAGTTTTAGCGGGGGGGTCAATGAGCAGTTCTTC

d_call: -
cdr3_length: 14
clone_size: -
j_call: TRBJ2-7
v_call: TRBV5-4
cdr3_aa: CASSFNYGSYEQYF
cdr3_nt: TGTGCCAGCAGCTTTAATTACGGCTCCTACGAGCAGTACTTC

d_call: -
cdr3_length: 13
clone_size: many
j_call: TRBJ2-4
v_call: TRBV5-5
cdr3_aa: CASSGGTENIQYF
cdr3_nt: TGTGCCAGCAGTGGCGGGACAGAAAACATTCAGTACTTC

d_call: -
cdr3_length: 11
clone_size: -
j_call: TRBJ1-1
v_call: TRBV7-9
cdr3_aa: CASLSQGLAFF
cdr3_nt: TGTGCCAGCTTGAGTCAGGGGTTAGCTTTCTTT

d_call: TRBD1
cdr3_length: 17
clone_size: -
j_call: TRBJ2-2
v_call: TRBV4-3
cdr3_aa: CASSQGHGTGIPGELFF
cdr3_nt: TGCGCCAGCAGCCAAGGACACGGGACAGGGATCCCCGGGGAGCTGTTTTTT

d_call: -
cdr3_length: 14
clone_size: few
j_call: TRBJ1-2
v_call: TRBV7-2
cdr3_aa: CASSLGPENYGYTF
cdr3_nt: TGTGCCAGCAGCTTAGGGCCGGAGAACTATGGCTACACCTTC

d_call: -
cdr3_length: 12
clone_size: few
j_call: TRBJ1-1
v_call: TRBV24-1
cdr3_aa: CATSDGNWEAFF
cdr3_nt: TGTGCCACCAGTGATGGGAACTGGGAAGCTTTCTTT

d_call: -
cdr3_length: 14
clone_size: few
j_call: TRBJ1-5
v_call: TRBV6-2/TRBV6-3
cdr3_aa: CASSPDNLGQPQHF
cdr3_nt: TGTGCCAGCAGTCCGGACAATCTGGGTCAGCCCCAGCATTTT

d_call: -
cdr3_length: 15
clone_size: -
j_call: TRBJ2-1
v_call: TRBV7-6
cdr3_aa: CASSLLGKGGNEQFF
cdr3_nt: TGTGCCAGCAGCTTGCTGGGGAAGGGGGGGAATGAGCAGTTCTTC

d_call: -
cdr3_length: 15
clone_size: -
j_call: TRBJ2-1
v_call: TRBV9
cdr3_aa: CASSVRGLYGNEQFF
cdr3_nt: TGTGCCAGCAGCGTAAGGGGCCTCTATGGGAATGAGCAGTTCTTC

d_call: TRBD1
cdr3_length: 14
clone_size: -
j_call: TRBJ2-7
v_call: TRBV12-3/TRBV12-4
cdr3_aa: CASSSSTGLHEQYF
cdr3_nt: TGTGCCAGCAGTTCCTCGACAGGGCTCCACGAGCAGTACTTC

d_call: TRBD2
cdr3_length: 18
clone_size: -
j_call: TRBJ2-3
v_call: TRBV12-3/TRBV12-4
cdr3_aa: CASSASPGLAGGSDTQYF
cdr3_nt: TGTGCCAGCAGCGCCTCCCCAGGGCTAGCGGGGGGGTCCGATACGCAGTATTTT

d_call: -
cdr3_length: 16
clone_size: -
j_call: TRBJ2-1
v_call: TRBV6-5
cdr3_aa: CASRHRDPLQYNEQFF
cdr3_nt: TGTGCCAGCAGACACAGGGACCCATTACAGTACAATGAGCAGTTCTTC

d_call: -
cdr3_length: 15
clone_size: few
j_call: TRBJ1-6
v_call: TRBV5-1
cdr3_aa: CASSSSEARNSPLHF
cdr3_nt: TGCGCCAGCAGCAGCTCCGAGGCCCGTAATTCACCCCTCCACTTT